These 22 T cell receptor beta chains came from one sample sequenced in a study of cytomegalovirus exposure and HLA in healthy donors. PCR employed 60 Vbeta and 13 Jbeta primers. Data came from immunoSEQ multiplex PCR; TCRdb stores just in-frame clones and leaves some out. The table has about 110,000 clones, around 64% seen once. Sequencing used PBMCs. The receptors were gathered from a woman aged 30 to 39 in good health and CMV-seronegative.

The gene calls are TRBV28 and TRBJ1-2; a weak D match, TRBD1 (6 bases). The CDR3 has 15 residues. Germline V gene lookup returns CDR1 MDHEN and CDR2 SYDVKM. V lost 1 base, J lost 7 bases, and 16 bases lay in between. The CDR3 protein is CASSLSRGGRSGYTF. CDR3 bases: TGTGCCAGCAGTTTATCCCGCGGGGGGCGGAGTGGCTACACCTTC.

The chain has TRBV28 and TRBJ1-1; no definite D call. In germline, CDR1 is MDHEN, CDR2 SYDVKM. The CDR3 covers 13 residues. V was trimmed by 3 bases and J by 0 bases, leaving 5 bases between them. As DNA, the CDR3 is TGTGCCAGCAGTTTTTCGGTGAACACTGAAGCTTTCTTT. Its translation is CASSFSVNTEAFF. The full variable domain, in which reference TRBV28 and TRBJ1-1 provide the parts outside the CDR3, is DVKVTQSSRYLVKRTGEKVFLECVQDMDHENMFWYRQDPGLGLRLIYFSYDVKMKEKGDIPEGYSVSREKKERFSLILESASTNQTSMYLCASSFSVNTEAFFGQGTRLTVV.

The chain employs TRBV5-4 and TRBJ1-1; no firm D call. The V gene lost 1 base and the J gene lost 2 bases, with 9 bases spanning the gap. CDR1 is SGHNT, CDR2 YYREEE, per germline (reference sequence). This CDR3 is 14 amino acids long. CDR3: CASSLLAVNTEAFF. Here the CDR3 DNA reads TGTGCCAGCAGCTTGTTAGCGGTAAACACTGAAGCTTTCTTT.

V gene TRBV25-1 combines with J gene TRBJ2-3; tentatively, D is TRBD2 (6 bases). This CDR3 is 16 amino acids long. Germline V gene lookup returns CDR1 MGHDK and CDR2 SYGVNS. V lost 2 bases and J 8 bases, leaving 20 bases between the germline ends. This chain's CDR3 is CASSEEGLLGVVTQYF. The DNA of the CDR3 is TGTGCCAGCAGTGAAGAAGGACTACTAGGGGTCGTTACGCAGTATTTT.

V and J are TRBV5-1 and TRBJ2-3; TRBD2 matches at 10 bases. The CDR3 runs 17 residues. The germline CDR1 and CDR2 sequences are SGHRS and YFSETQ. With V trimmed by 3 bases and J by 0 bases, 7 bases remained unmatched. CDR3 amino acids: CASSSRTSGYSTDTQYF. For the CDR3, the DNA is TGCGCCAGCAGCTCCCGGACTAGCGGATATAGCACAGATACGCAGTATTTT.

The chain employs TRBV4-3 and TRBJ2-1; 7 bases map to TRBD1. This CDR3 region has 17 residues. The trim removed 4 bases at V and 4 bases at J, leaving 13 bases unmatched. Germline V lookup: CDR1 LGHNA, CDR2 YSLEER. CDR3 amino acids: CASSRASGTVNYNEQFF. As DNA, the CDR3 is TGCGCCAGCAGCCGCGCGTCGGGGACAGTTAATTACAATGAGCAGTTCTTC.

The chain uses TRBV28 and TRBJ2-1, with a tentative D call TRBD2 (6 bases). Per germline, CDR1 MDHEN and CDR2 SYDVKM. The CDR3 has 17 residues. Trimming pared 3 bases from V and 10 bases from J, leaving 25 bases between. CDR3 sequence (DNA): TGTGCCAGCAGTTTGGGACCTAGCGCCCTAAAACAAGGCGAGCAGTTCTTC. Translated: CASSLGPSALKQGEQFF.

The V call is TRBV27, the J call TRBJ1-6; no definite D call. The CDR3 has 13 residues. Trimming stripped 4 bases from V and 8 bases from J, with 9 bases between. Germline loops: CDR1 MNHEY, CDR2 SMNVEV (reference sequence). In nucleotides, the CDR3 is TGTGCCAGCAGTTATTCGAGGGATTCACCCCTCCACTTT. Its translation: CASSYSRDSPLHF.

The chain couples TRBV29-1 to TRBJ1-1, with D perhaps matching TRBD1 (5 bases). Germline values: CDR1 SQVTM, CDR2 ANQGSEA. V was cut by 2 bases and J by 7 bases, with 11 bases left in between. This CDR3 is built from 12 residues. The CDR3 spells CSVEPGKDEAFF. The DNA of the CDR3 is TGCAGCGTTGAACCAGGGAAGGATGAAGCTTTCTTT.

The V call is TRBV19, the J call TRBJ2-2; 8 bases are shared with TRBD2. Germline values: CDR1 LNHDA, CDR2 SQIVND (reference sequence). Losses at the gene ends were 3 bases for V and 4 bases for J; bases not matched to a gene: 10. The CDR3 is 17 amino acids. In DNA form, the CDR3 reads TGTGCCAGTAGTATTCTCTTCGGGAGGGACATCACCGGGGAGCTGTTTTTT. It yields the protein CASSILFGRDITGELFF.

This clone was found once. The chain recombines TRBV6-1 with TRBJ2-1, with TRBD2 as a possible D gene (6 bases). CDR1 is MNHNS and CDR2 is SASEGT in the germline V gene. Trimming stripped 6 bases from V and 3 bases from J, with 15 bases between. The CDR3 is made up of 15 amino acids. The CDR3 here is CASRPTGLNYNEQFF. The CDR3 nucleotides are TGTGCCAGCAGACCAACGGGACTCAACTACAATGAGCAGTTCTTC.

The sample holds a few counts of this clone. The J gene is TRBJ1-1, the V gene TRBV5-4; the D is unclear. Germline CDR1 is SGHNT and CDR2 is YYREEE (reference sequence). Trimming left V 4 bases short and J 0 bases short, with 16 bases between. This CDR3 comprises 16 residues. The DNA of the CDR3 is TGTGCCAGCAGCACCGCAGGAGGTTTGATGAACACTGAAGCTTTCTTT. This codes for CASSTAGGLMNTEAFF.

This clone was detected only a few times. The chain couples TRBV7-3 to TRBJ1-2, with 7 bases matching TRBD1. CDR1 is SGHTA and CDR2 is FQGTGA in the germline V gene. The CDR3 is made up of 14 amino acids. The V gene end was trimmed by 4 bases and the J gene end by 2 bases; junction bases not matched to a gene: 4. As DNA, the CDR3 is TGTGCCAGCAGCTCCGGACAGGAGAACTATGGCTACACCTTC. Translation: CASSSGQENYGYTF.

This sequence joins TRBV18 and TRBJ1-1; D not certain. The CDR3 consists of 13 residues. The V end was cut by 3 bases, the J end by 4 bases, with 9 bases between. Germline lookup yields CDR1 KGHSH and CDR2 LQKENI. Here the CDR3 DNA reads TGTGCCAGCTCACCGGGCGGGCCCACTGAAGCTTTCTTT. It translates to CASSPGGPTEAFF.

The V and J genes are TRBV7-9 and TRBJ1-1, with TRBD1 identical over 7 bases. Germline CDR1 and CDR2: SEHNR and FQNEAQ (reference sequence). The V gene end was trimmed by 5 bases and the J gene end by 1 base; junction bases not matched to a gene: 10. The CDR3 length is 16 residues. CDR3 sequence: CASSLGTALRNTEAFF. DNA for the CDR3: TGTGCCAGCAGCCTTGGGACAGCCTTGAGGAACACTGAAGCTTTCTTT.

The chain uses TRBV7-6 and TRBJ2-3; 9 positions agree with TRBD2. V shed 3 bases, J shed 6 bases, and the junction held 4 bases outside the gene matches. Germline CDR1 is SGHVS and CDR2 is FNYEAQ. The CDR3 extends over 14 amino acids. CDR3: CASSLREGPDTQYF. CDR3 coding DNA: TGTGCCAGCAGCTTGCGGGAGGGCCCCGATACGCAGTATTTT.

The chain links TRBV5-4 to TRBJ1-5, with unresolved D. Germline lookup yields CDR1 SGHNT and CDR2 YYREEE (reference sequence). Trimming removed 0 bases from V and 5 bases from J, with 6 bases in between. The CDR3 covers 13 residues. The CDR3: CASSLGEHQPQHF. CDR3 in DNA: TGTGCCAGCAGCTTGGGCGAACATCAGCCCCAGCATTTT.

This chain connects TRBV28 to TRBJ2-5; 12 nucleotides align to TRBD2. Germline CDR1 MDHEN, CDR2 SYDVKM. The CDR3 consists of 17 residues. With V trimmed by 3 bases and J by 4 bases, 9 bases remained unmatched. CDR3 coding DNA: TGTGCCAGCAGTTTTCGACTAGCGGGAGAGGGTTTAGAGACCCAGTACTTC. It specifies CASSFRLAGEGLETQYF.

The CDR3 loop is CASSHPQETQYF. CDR3 DNA sequence: TGCGCCAGCAGCCACCCACAAGAGACCCAGTACTTC. The V gene is TRBV4-1, the J gene TRBJ2-5, with D hard to call. CDR1 MGHRA and CDR2 YSYEKL come from the germline V gene. The CDR3 loop spans 12 amino acids. V gave up 3 bases and J gave up 2 bases, with 4 bases separating them.

The gene calls are TRBV2 and TRBJ2-7, with D possibly matching TRBD1 (6 bases). The CDR3 runs to 14 residues. The germline CDR1 and CDR2 sequences are SNHLY and FYNNEI. Trimming removed 4 bases at V and 9 bases at J, with 19 bases between. CDR3 protein: CASSASGTSTVQYF. CDR3 coding DNA: TGTGCCAGCAGTGCCTCCGGGACATCCACGGTGCAGTACTTC. The variable domain in full, completed from reference TRBV2 and TRBJ2-7, reads EPEVTQTPSHQVTQMGQEVILRCVPISNHLYFYWYRQILGQKVEFLVSFYNNEISEKSEIFDDQFSVERPDGSNFTLKIRSTKLEDSAMYFCASSASGTSTVQYFGPGTRLTVT.

V and J are TRBV28 and TRBJ2-6; D possibly corresponds to TRBD2 (6 bases). The CDR3 contains 16 residues. Germline values: CDR1 MDHEN, CDR2 SYDVKM. V was shortened by 6 bases and J by 2 bases, with 14 bases between the two germline ends. CDR3 DNA: TGTGCCAGCAGCCCTTCGACTAGTGCTGGGGCCAACGTCCTGACTTTC. Its translation is CASSPSTSAGANVLTF.

This chain joins TRBV30 and TRBJ2-2, with D possibly being TRBD1 (5 bases). The CDR3 has 15 residues. Germline-derived CDR1 and CDR2 are GTSNPN and SVGIG (reference sequence). Trimming took 4 bases from V and 4 from J, leaving 16 bases between them. The CDR3 DNA sequence: TGTGCCTGGAAGGAAGGGGCGCGGATCACCGGGGAGCTGTTTTTT. This encodes CAWKEGARITGELFF.